This entry lists 2 T cell receptor beta chains sequenced from one sample in a study of radiation and T cells in renal cell carcinoma. Using immunoSEQ multiplex PCR, the repertoire was profiled, and TCRdb retains in-frame clones only, with some absent. The sample consists of roughly 150,000 clones, 88% of them appearing once. Time point here: baseline pretreatment blood. Treatment here: 15 Gy SBRT to primary tumor, nephrectomy 4 weeks later. Sequences were derived from blood, sampled from a patient whose treatment included radiotherapy and nephrectomy. The receptor set was obtained from a woman between 65 and 79 years old with renal cell carcinoma.

The chain uses TRBV5-6 and TRBJ1-6; D gene uncertain. The CDR3 consists of 13 residues. From germline, CDR1 is SGHDT and CDR2 YYEEEE. With 2 bases removed from V and 8 bases from J, the gap between germline ends came to 8 bases. The CDR3 DNA sequence: TGTGCCAGCAGCTTCGATACCTATTCACCCCTCCACTTT. Encoded protein: CASSFDTYSPLHF.

This chain joins TRBV2 and TRBJ2-1, with 13 nucleotides matching TRBD2. After removal of 4 bases from V and 12 bases from J, the junction contained 9 bases not matched to a gene. The CDR3 loop spans 15 amino acids. Germline values: CDR1 SNHLY, CDR2 FYNNEI. The CDR3 nucleotides are TGTGCCAGCAGTGGTCGACTAGCGGGGGGTCCCGGGCAGTTCTTC. It specifies CASSGRLAGGPGQFF.